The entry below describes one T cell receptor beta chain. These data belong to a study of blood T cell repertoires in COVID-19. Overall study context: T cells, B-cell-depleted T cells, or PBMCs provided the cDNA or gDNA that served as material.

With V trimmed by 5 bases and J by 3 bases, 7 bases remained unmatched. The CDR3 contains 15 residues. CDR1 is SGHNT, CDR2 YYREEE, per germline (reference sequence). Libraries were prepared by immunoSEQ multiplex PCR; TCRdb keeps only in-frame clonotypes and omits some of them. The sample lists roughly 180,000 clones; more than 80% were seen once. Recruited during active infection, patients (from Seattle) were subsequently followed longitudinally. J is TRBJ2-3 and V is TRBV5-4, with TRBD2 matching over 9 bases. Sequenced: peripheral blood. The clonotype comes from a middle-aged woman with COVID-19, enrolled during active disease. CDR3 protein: CASRAGLAVTDTQYF. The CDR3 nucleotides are TGTGCCAGCAGGGCGGGACTAGCAGTGACAGATACGCAGTATTTT.